This TCR beta chain was identified during a study of T cells after yellow fever vaccination. Overall study: SMART-Seq v4 Ultra Low Input prepared the low-cell-number fractions. General study points: Detected again after the booster were most primary-vaccination clones, at about 96% CD4 and nearly 90% CD8.

5'RACE template switching produced TCR cDNA carrying a universal primer site and UMIs. Via MiXCR, TCRdb re-called the 5' RACE reads, giving one row per CDR3 protein. This table holds 230,000 or so distinct CDR3 sequences, less than 7.5% found once. This CDR3 region has 13 residues. Germline V gene lookup returns CDR1 KGHSH and CDR2 LQKENI. V shed 2 bases and J shed 0 bases, with 4 bases lying between them. At least ten counts were recorded for this clonotype. Its antigen is still unknown. The material was CD4+ T cells sorted from PBMCs, obtained on the day of the yellow fever booster vaccination. The TCR originated in a man younger than 40 who received the YFV17D yellow fever vaccine. The chain joins TRBV18 to TRBJ1-1; the D is unclear. The CDR3 protein is CASSPGLNTEAFF. DNA of the CDR3: TGTGCCAGCTCACCAGGGTTGAACACTGAAGCTTTCTTT.